These 8 T cell receptor beta chains came from one sample sequenced in a study of blood T cell repertoires in COVID-19. TCRdb's table, derived via immunoSEQ multiplex PCR, lists solely in-frame clones and lacks some. Here the sample spans around 82,000 clones, 90% being singletons. The sequencing sample was made of peripheral blood. Source of these receptors: a human donor in a cohort sampled during active COVID-19.

The V call is TRBV18, the J call TRBJ1-2; TRBD1 matches 10 bases. Trimming took 2 bases from V and 8 from J; bases not matched to a gene: 5. This CDR3 contains 14 residues. Germline loops: CDR1 KGHSH, CDR2 LQKENI. CDR3 DNA sequence: TGTGCCAGCTCACCAACTTTGACAGGGGGCGGCTACACCTTC. Amino acids: CASSPTLTGGGYTF.

The chain couples TRBV4-1 to TRBJ1-3, with 8 nucleotides matching TRBD1. The V gene end was trimmed by 4 bases and the J gene end by 8 bases; junction bases not matched to a gene: 19. Germline V CDR1 and CDR2: MGHRA, YSYEKL. This CDR3 is 18 amino acids long. CDR3 sequence: CASSLGSGTGALEDTIYF. The CDR3 DNA follows: TGCGCCAGCAGCCTAGGGTCCGGGACAGGCGCCTTGGAGGACACCATATATTTT.

V is TRBV4-2 and J is TRBJ2-7, with D perhaps matching TRBD2 (7 bases). This CDR3 comprises 15 residues. V lost 1 base and J 4 bases, leaving 14 bases between the germline ends. In germline, CDR1 is LGHNA, CDR2 YNFKEQ. The CDR3 sequence: CASSQAGGLVYEQYF. Here the CDR3 DNA reads TGTGCCAGCAGCCAAGCGGGGGGCCTTGTGTACGAGCAGTACTTC.

This clone has more than one count but fewer than ten. The V gene is TRBV2, the J gene TRBJ2-7; 7 nucleotides line up with TRBD1. The CDR3 length is 14 residues. Germline assignment: CDR1 SNHLY and CDR2 FYNNEI. The V and J ends lost 4 bases and 1 base, in that order; junction bases with no gene match: 4. CDR3 sequence: CASSAGGQSYEQYF. The CDR3, as DNA: TGTGCCAGCAGTGCAGGGGGACAGTCCTACGAGCAGTACTTC.

The chain links TRBV7-2 to TRBJ1-2, with D possibly being TRBD1 (5 bases). This CDR3 comprises 15 residues. Germline CDR1 is SGHTA and CDR2 is FQGNSA. The V end was cut by 0 bases, the J end by 5 bases, with 13 bases between. CDR3 coding DNA: TGTGCCAGCAGCTTAGCTTCCGACAGTGGGTATGGCTACACCTTC. This sequence encodes CASSLASDSGYGYTF.

The rearrangement joins TRBV5-8 to TRBJ1-2; D gene ambiguous. V was shortened by 4 bases and J by 5 bases, with 12 bases between the two germline ends. Germline V gene lookup returns CDR1 SGHTS and CDR2 YDEGEE. The CDR3 loop spans 13 amino acids. Here the CDR3 reads CASSVRTIYGYTF. The DNA for the CDR3 is TGTGCCAGCAGCGTACGGACTATTTATGGCTACACCTTC.

The chain joins TRBV28 to TRBJ2-4, with D possibly matching TRBD1 (6 bases). This CDR3 contains 15 residues. CDR1 and CDR2 (germline): MDHEN, SYDVKM. Trimming took 6 bases from V and 0 from J, leaving 12 bases between them. The CDR3 bases are TGTGCCAGCAGACGCTCAGGGGAAGCCAAAAACATTCAGTACTTC. As protein: CASRRSGEAKNIQYF.

The rearrangement uses TRBV9 and TRBJ1-3; possibly TRBD1 for D (6 bases). The V gene's germline CDR1 is SGDLS and CDR2 YYNGEE. The CDR3 totals 15 residues. V lost 0 bases to trimming and J lost 5 bases, with 12 bases between them. CDR3 nucleotides: TGTGCCAGCAGCGTAGAGACAGGCATTCGAAACACCATATATTTT. It encodes CASSVETGIRNTIYF.